The 17 T cell receptor beta chains below come from one sample, sequenced in a study of OX40 agonist ivuxolimab in advanced cancers. The method was immunoSEQ multiplex PCR; TCRdb's version includes in-frame clones alone and lacks a portion of them. The sample yields over 150,000 clones, 90% to 95% seen once. Sample: CD4+ or CD8+ T cells sorted from blood, taken in a trial of the OX40 agonist ivuxolimab. The source is an adult with an advanced solid tumor such as melanoma, head and neck, liver or kidney cancer.

The chain is built from TRBV19 and TRBJ2-7, with 8 bases lining up with TRBD2. J lost 3 bases, V lost 7 bases, and 8 bases had no gene match. The CDR3 totals 14 residues. Germline V lookup: CDR1 LNHDA, CDR2 SQIVND (reference sequence). CDR3 sequence (DNA): TGTGCCAGTACTCGGGGGGGAGGACTCTACGAGCAGTACTTC. It specifies CASTRGGGLYEQYF.

The V call is TRBV2, the J call TRBJ1-3; 8 positions agree with TRBD1. This CDR3 is 13 amino acids long. V shed 5 bases, J shed 4 bases, and the junction held 1 base outside the gene matches. Germline-derived CDR1 and CDR2 are SNHLY and FYNNEI. The CDR3 DNA is TGTGCCAGCAGTCGACAGGGGGGAAACACCATATATTTT. Translation gives CASSRQGGNTIYF.

This rearrangement joins TRBV6-5 to TRBJ2-1; 7 positions match TRBD2. V lost 2 bases, J lost 9 bases, and 10 bases stayed unmatched. Germline V gene data show CDR1 as MNHEY and CDR2 as SVGAGI. The CDR3 sequence is 15 residues long. CDR3 protein: CASSYGLGPSSEQFF. As DNA, the CDR3 is TGTGCCAGCAGTTACGGACTAGGACCCTCCAGTGAGCAGTTCTTC.

The rearrangement uses TRBV5-1 and TRBJ1-3, with D possibly matching TRBD1 (5 bases). Germline CDR1 SGHRS, CDR2 YFSETQ. V gave up 5 bases and J gave up 4 bases, with 13 bases separating them. The CDR3 consists of 14 residues. Written as DNA, the CDR3 is TGCGCCAGCAGATCTACCGGGGGAGGAAACACCATATATTTT. Translation gives CASRSTGGGNTIYF.

The chain is built from TRBV9 and TRBJ1-3; tentatively, D is TRBD1 (6 bases). Per germline, CDR1 SGDLS and CDR2 YYNGEE. This CDR3 contains 15 residues. The V end lost 0 bases, the J end lost 2 bases, and 9 bases lay between the germline ends. CDR3 amino acids: CASSVGWTAGNTIYF. CDR3 DNA: TGTGCCAGCAGCGTAGGATGGACAGCTGGAAACACCATATATTTT.

This rearrangement joins TRBV5-6 to TRBJ2-2, with 8 nucleotides matching TRBD1. CDR1 and CDR2 (germline): SGHDT, YYEEEE. CDR3 size: 15 residues. Losses at the gene ends were 4 bases for V and 8 bases for J; bases not matched to a gene: 10. CDR3 bases: TGTGCCAGCAGCCCTGGACAGGGTGTTTTAGGGGAGCTGTTTTTT. Translation: CASSPGQGVLGELFF.

The chain links TRBV18 to TRBJ2-2; the match to TRBD2 covers 15 bases. Germline CDR1 KGHSH, CDR2 LQKENI. V gave up 6 bases and J gave up 4 bases; unmatched junction bases: 12. The CDR3 sequence is 19 residues long. The CDR3 here is CASSPPGLAGGFFTGELFF. Here the CDR3 DNA reads TGTGCCAGCTCCCCCCCGGGACTAGCGGGGGGATTTTTCACCGGGGAGCTGTTTTTT.

The J gene is TRBJ2-5, the V gene TRBV7-8, with TRBD2 matching 8 bases. The CDR3 length is 14 residues. Germline V CDR1 and CDR2: SGHVS, FQNEAQ. Germline trimming cut 6 bases from V and 5 bases from J; bases unmatched to any gene: 8. CDR3: CASSRRTGGETQYF. The CDR3 region has the DNA TGTGCCAGCAGTCGACGGACGGGGGGGGAGACCCAGTACTTC.

The chain has TRBV6-1 and TRBJ2-1, with 11 bases that match TRBD2. Germline V gene sequence: CDR1 MNHNS, CDR2 SASEGT. This CDR3 is built from 16 residues. The J segment lost 7 bases and the V segment lost 2 bases, leaving 7 bases of the junction unmatched. The CDR3: CASSELPLAGGNEQFF. The DNA of the CDR3 is TGTGCCAGCAGTGAACTGCCTCTAGCGGGAGGAAATGAGCAGTTCTTC.

The chain uses TRBV11-2 and TRBJ1-4, with D unclear. The CDR3 spans 13 residues. CDR1 and CDR2 from the germline V gene are SGHAT and FQNNGV. V dropped 5 bases and J dropped 8 bases, with 12 bases sitting between them. CDR3 DNA: TGTGCCAGCAGCCTTCTTAGAGTAGAAAAACTGTTTTTT. Translating it yields CASSLLRVEKLFF.

This chain connects TRBV19 to TRBJ2-2, with D possibly called TRBD1 or TRBD2 (6 bases each). This CDR3 has 16 amino acids. Germline V gives CDR1 LNHDA, CDR2 SQIVND (reference sequence). Between the trimmed V and J ends, which lost 8 bases and 4 bases, there was a span of 20 bases. The CDR3 spells CASSSGAILGTGELFF. CDR3 sequence (DNA): TGTGCCAGTTCCTCGGGGGCCATTCTCGGCACCGGGGAGCTGTTTTTT.

This clone was detected only once. V is TRBV5-4 and J is TRBJ2-5; D unresolved. CDR1 SGHNT and CDR2 YYREEE come from the germline V gene (reference sequence). The V end lost 5 bases, the J end lost 4 bases, and 18 bases lay between the germline ends. This CDR3 spans 15 amino acids. The DNA for the CDR3 is TGTGCCAGCAGGCTGAGTCAGGCCGCGCGAGAGACCCAGTACTTC. This translates into CASRLSQAARETQYF.

The rearrangement uses TRBV4-3 and TRBJ2-5; 7 nucleotides align to TRBD1. CDR1 and CDR2 (germline): LGHNA, YSLEER. J was trimmed by 4 bases and V by 0 bases; bases with no gene match: 2. The CDR3 spans 14 residues. The CDR3 here is CASSQEKGAETQYF. DNA of the CDR3: TGCGCCAGCAGCCAAGAAAAGGGGGCAGAGACCCAGTACTTC.

The chain carries TRBV6-1 and TRBJ1-1; no reliable D call. The length of the CDR3 is 16 residues. The germline V gene has CDR1 MNHNS and CDR2 SASEGT. The V gene lost 3 bases and the J gene lost 1 base, with 15 bases spanning the gap. The DNA of the CDR3 is TGTGCCAGCAGTGAGGCGGGCACCGGTGCGAACACTGAAGCTTTCTTT. It is translated as CASSEAGTGANTEAFF.

The rearrangement joins TRBV2 to TRBJ1-1; 8 positions match TRBD1. V was clipped by 5 bases and J by 7 bases; unmatched bases: 9. The CDR3 has 14 amino acids. Germline V CDR1 and CDR2: SNHLY, FYNNEI. CDR3 sequence (DNA): TGTGCCAGCAGTCGCTTAGACAGGGGAGGTGAAGCTTTCTTT. Translation gives CASSRLDRGGEAFF.

The V and J genes are TRBV7-9 and TRBJ2-3; D is unclear. CDR3 length: 11 residues. Germline CDR1 reads SEHNR; CDR2 reads FQNEAQ (reference sequence). The germline V and J ends were trimmed by 3 bases and 6 bases, with 4 bases remaining between them. CDR3 DNA sequence: TGTGCCAGCAGCTTCGAGGATACGCAGTATTTT. This gives the protein CASSFEDTQYF.

The CDR3 reads CASSVGGIPYGYTF. The CDR3, as DNA: TGTGCCAGCAGCGTAGGAGGGATCCCCTATGGCTACACCTTC. The chain has TRBV9 and TRBJ1-2; D uncertain. The CDR3 totals 14 residues. Germline CDR1 SGDLS, CDR2 YYNGEE. Trimming stripped 0 bases from V and 4 bases from J, with 10 bases between.